A single sample is the source of the 2 T cell receptor beta chains below, sequenced in a study of robustness of blood B and T cell sequencing. TCR beta repertoires were quantified from mRNA rather than genomic DNA. cDNA was made with a 5' template-switch oligo adding a universal priming site. Every cDNA molecule received a random 12-nucleotide UMI from the template-switch oligo. TCRdb called the PCR reads again in MiXCR, with one record for every CDR3 protein. The repertoire holds around 3,200 distinct CDR3 sequences, with roughly three fifths as singletons. The sequenced material came from peripheral blood. These receptors originate from a human donor in good health.

This clonotype occurred a few times. The V gene is TRBV7-6, the J gene TRBJ1-1; TRBD1 might be the D (6 bases). This CDR3 has 17 residues. V was trimmed by 2 bases and J by 1 base, leaving 17 bases between them. Germline V gene data show CDR1 as SGHVS and CDR2 as FNYEAQ. The CDR3 loop is CASSLRGGTTGNTEAFF. CDR3 coding DNA: TGTGCCAGCAGCTTAAGAGGGGGAACGACAGGGAACACTGAAGCTTTCTTT.

This sequence joins TRBV19 and TRBJ2-1; D ambiguous. The V end was cut by 3 bases, the J end by 0 bases, with 9 bases between. Germline V gene lookup returns CDR1 LNHDA and CDR2 SQIVND (reference sequence). The CDR3 has 15 residues. The CDR3: CASSIGQRSYNEQFF. CDR3 DNA: TGTGCCAGTAGTATTGGGCAACGCTCCTACAATGAGCAGTTCTTC.